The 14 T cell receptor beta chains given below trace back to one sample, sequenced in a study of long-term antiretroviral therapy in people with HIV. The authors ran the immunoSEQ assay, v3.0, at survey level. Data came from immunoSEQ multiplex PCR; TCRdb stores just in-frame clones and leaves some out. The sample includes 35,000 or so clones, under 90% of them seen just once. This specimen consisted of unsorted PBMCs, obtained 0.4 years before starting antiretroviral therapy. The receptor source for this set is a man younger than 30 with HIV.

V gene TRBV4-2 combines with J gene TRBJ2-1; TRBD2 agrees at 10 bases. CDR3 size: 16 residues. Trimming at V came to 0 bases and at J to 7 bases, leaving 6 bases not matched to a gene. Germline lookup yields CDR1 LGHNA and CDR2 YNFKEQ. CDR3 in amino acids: CASSQDLAGAGNEQFF. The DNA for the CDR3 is TGTGCCAGCAGCCAAGATCTAGCGGGAGCCGGGAATGAGCAGTTCTTC.

CDR3 nucleotides: TGTGCCTGGACTAGGGACCGCCGGGACGAGCAGTACTTC. Encoded protein: CAWTRDRRDEQYF. The gene calls are TRBV30 and TRBJ2-7; the D gene could be TRBD1 or TRBD2 (5 bases each). There are 13 residues in the CDR3. The germline V gene has CDR1 GTSNPN and CDR2 SVGIG (reference sequence). Deletions cut 4 bases from V and 5 bases from J, with 15 bases between.

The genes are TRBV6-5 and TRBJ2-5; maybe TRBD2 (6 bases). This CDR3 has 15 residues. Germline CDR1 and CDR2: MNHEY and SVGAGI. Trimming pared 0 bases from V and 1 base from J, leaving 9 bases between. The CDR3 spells CASSYSGGIQETQYF. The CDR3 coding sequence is TGTGCCAGCAGTTACTCTGGCGGGATCCAAGAGACCCAGTACTTC.

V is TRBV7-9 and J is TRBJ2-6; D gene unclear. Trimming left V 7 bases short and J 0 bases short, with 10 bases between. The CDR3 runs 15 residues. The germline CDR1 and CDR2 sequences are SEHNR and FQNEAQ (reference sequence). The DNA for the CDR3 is TGTGCCAGCACCTCGGTTTACTCTGGGGCCAACGTCCTGACTTTC. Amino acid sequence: CASTSVYSGANVLTF.

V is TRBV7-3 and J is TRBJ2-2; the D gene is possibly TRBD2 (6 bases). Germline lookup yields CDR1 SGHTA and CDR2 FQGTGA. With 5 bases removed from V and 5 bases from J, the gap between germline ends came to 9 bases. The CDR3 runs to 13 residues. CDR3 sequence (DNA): TGTGCCAGCAGCCTGGAGGGAACCGGGGAGCTGTTTTTT. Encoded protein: CASSLEGTGELFF.

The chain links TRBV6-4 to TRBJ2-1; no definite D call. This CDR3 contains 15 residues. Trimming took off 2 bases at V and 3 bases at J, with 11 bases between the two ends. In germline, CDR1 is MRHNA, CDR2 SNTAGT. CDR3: CASSDVSGDYNEQFF. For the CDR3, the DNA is TGTGCCAGCAGTGACGTGTCTGGGGACTACAATGAGCAGTTCTTC.

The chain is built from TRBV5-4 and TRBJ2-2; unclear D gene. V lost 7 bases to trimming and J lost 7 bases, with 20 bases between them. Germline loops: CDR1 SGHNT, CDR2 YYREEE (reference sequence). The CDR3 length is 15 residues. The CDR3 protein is CASETSDSWDGELFF. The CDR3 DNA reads TGTGCCAGCGAGACCTCTGATTCGTGGGACGGGGAGCTGTTTTTT.

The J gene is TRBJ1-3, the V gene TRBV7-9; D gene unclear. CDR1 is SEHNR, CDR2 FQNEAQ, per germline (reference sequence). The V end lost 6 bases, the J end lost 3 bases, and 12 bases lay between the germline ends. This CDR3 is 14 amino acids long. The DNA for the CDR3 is TGTGCCAGCAGATTCGCTGAAGGTGGAAACACCATATATTTT. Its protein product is CASRFAEGGNTIYF. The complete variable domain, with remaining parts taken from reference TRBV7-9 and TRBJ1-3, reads DTGVSQNPRHKITKRGQNVTFRCDPISEHNRLYWYRQTLGQGPEFLTYFQNEAQLEKSRLLSDRFSAERPKGSFSTLEIQRTEQGDSAMYLCASRFAEGGNTIYFGEGSWLTVV.

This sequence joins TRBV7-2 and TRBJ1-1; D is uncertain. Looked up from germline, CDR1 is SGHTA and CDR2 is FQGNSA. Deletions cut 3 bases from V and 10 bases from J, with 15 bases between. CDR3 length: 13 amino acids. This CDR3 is CASSFKRVEGAFF. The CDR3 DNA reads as TGTGCCAGCAGCTTCAAGCGGGTAGAAGGAGCTTTCTTT.

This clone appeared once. The CDR3 DNA reads as TGTGCCAGCAGCCTCGGACATAACCTCTTAACCTACAATGAGCAGTTCTTC. It is translated as CASSLGHNLLTYNEQFF. The chain joins TRBV11-2 to TRBJ2-1, with D possibly TRBD1 on 5 matching bases. The germline V gene encodes CDR1 SGHAT and CDR2 FQNNGV. This CDR3 has 17 amino acids. The germline V and J ends were trimmed by 5 bases and 2 bases, with 19 bases remaining between them.

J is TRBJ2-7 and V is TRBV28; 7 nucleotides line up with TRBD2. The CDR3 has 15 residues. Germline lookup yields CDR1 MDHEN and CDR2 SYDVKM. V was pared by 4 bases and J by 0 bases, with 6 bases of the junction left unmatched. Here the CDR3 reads CASSSAGWSSYEQYF. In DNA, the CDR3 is TGTGCCAGCAGTTCAGCGGGATGGAGCTCCTACGAGCAGTACTTC.

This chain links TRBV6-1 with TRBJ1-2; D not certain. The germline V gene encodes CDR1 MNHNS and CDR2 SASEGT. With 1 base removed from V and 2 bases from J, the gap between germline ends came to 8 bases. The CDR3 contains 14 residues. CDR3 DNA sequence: TGTGCCAGCAGTGAAGTAGCGGGCAACTATGGCTACACCTTC. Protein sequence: CASSEVAGNYGYTF.

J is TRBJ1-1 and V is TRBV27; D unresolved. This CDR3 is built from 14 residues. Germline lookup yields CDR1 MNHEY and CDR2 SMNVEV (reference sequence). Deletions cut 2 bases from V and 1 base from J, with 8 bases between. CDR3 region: CASSLRQPNTEAFF. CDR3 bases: TGTGCCAGCAGTTTACGGCAGCCGAACACTGAAGCTTTCTTT.

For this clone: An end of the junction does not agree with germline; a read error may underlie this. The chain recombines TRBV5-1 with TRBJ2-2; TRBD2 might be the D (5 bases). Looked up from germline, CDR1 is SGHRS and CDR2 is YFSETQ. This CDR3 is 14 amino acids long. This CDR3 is CARPLPESHRGAVF. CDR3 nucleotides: TGCGCCAGGCCTCTGCCGGAATCTCACCGGGGAGCTGTTTTT.